These T cell receptor beta chains were read from a single sample in a study of blood T cells in healthy people across ages. TCRdb re-derived calls from the 5' RACE reads in MiXCR, one entry per CDR3 protein. Seen here are 700,000 or so distinct CDR3 sequences, roughly two fifths observed once, and the top ten hold about 32%. The sample consisted of blood. The receptor set was obtained from a man aged 80 or over in good health. Both conserved end residues are part of each CDR3. Fields, in order: V gene, J gene, D gene, clone size, CDR3 protein. A D gene is named only where the DNA matches it firmly. Clone size is stated in some rows and not others, as once, few, many or a class when expanded.

>TRBV7-2|TRBJ1-3|TRBD1|-
CASSPGTGSDTIYF
>TRBV4-1|TRBJ1-4|-|many
CASSQFGNNEKLFF
>TRBV6-5|TRBJ1-4|TRBD1|-
CASRPGTGHEKLFF
>TRBV10-3|TRBJ2-1|-|-
CAISESLGQTYNEQFF
>TRBV12-5|-|TRBD2|-
CASGLGGTSSYNEQYF
>TRBV20-1|TRBJ1-1|-|few
CSASSATANTEAFF
>TRBV10-1|TRBJ2-3|-|-
CASSDTGGRTDTQYF
>TRBV4-1|TRBJ1-4|TRBD1|-
CASGQERRGHPQGNEKLFF
>TRBV3-1|TRBJ2-7|-|few
CASSLDDEQYF
>TRBV7-2|TRBJ2-3|-|-
CASSLDGRGRPSGYTDTQYF
>TRBV29-1|TRBJ2-3|-|once
CSVEVWRYTDTQYF
>TRBV20-1|TRBJ2-5|TRBD1|many
CSATGTGEETQYF
>TRBV28|TRBJ2-3|TRBD2|many
CASRPTSVSTDTQYF
>TRBV25-1|TRBJ2-7|-|-
CASRAPRDPPYEQYF
>TRBV25-1|TRBJ1-1|TRBD1|-
CASTSQGARRAFF
>TRBV4-3|TRBJ2-2|TRBD2|-
CASSHHTGLVSGELFF
>TRBV7-3|TRBJ2-1|TRBD2|-
CASSLAPTSGSSYNEQFF
>TRBV7-2|TRBJ2-7|-|-
CASSLTYERYF
>TRBV28|TRBJ2-2|-|-
CASSFTALAYNTGELFF
>TRBV6-1|TRBJ2-1|-|few
CASSEASQEQFF
>TRBV5-1|TRBJ2-5|TRBD1|-
CASSQATGAQETQYF
>TRBV20-1|-|TRBD1|-
CSATRDSARYEQYF
>TRBV7-2|TRBJ2-1|TRBD2|-
CASSPGLADSYNEQFF
>TRBV7-9|TRBJ2-7|TRBD2|many
CASSVESGRANEQYF
>TRBV7-2|TRBJ2-7|-|few
CASSLRENTYEQYF
>TRBV7-2|TRBJ2-5|-|few
CASSLGVAQYF
>TRBV7-9|TRBJ2-6|-|-
CASSLANRSGANVLTF
>TRBV24-1|TRBJ2-4|-|few
CATSPQWEKNIQYF
>TRBV20-1|TRBJ2-1|TRBD2|-
CSAHSGGGQGSYNEQFF
>TRBV28|TRBJ1-6|-|-
CTSSLPPNNSPLHF
>TRBV29-1|TRBJ2-1|-|many
CSVEWGWNEQFF
>TRBV9|TRBJ2-2|-|-
CASGSHGTNTGELFF
>TRBV9|-|TRBD1|-
CASSGTGVAYETQYF
>TRBV29-1|TRBJ2-7|TRBD1|many
CSVVAGGYEQYF
>TRBV24-1|TRBJ2-3|-|-
CATSDFATDTQYF
>TRBV4-2|TRBJ2-1|TRBD2|-
CASSQELAGLGNEQFF
>TRBV6-2/TRBV6-3|TRBJ2-1|-|few
CASRGTRVYNEQFF
>TRBV30|TRBJ2-1|-|few
CAWSKTNRSPHEQFF
>TRBV4-2|TRBJ2-2|TRBD2|few
CASSPYKAGSNTGELFF
>TRBV29-1|TRBJ2-1|TRBD1|many
CSTRGLGEQFF
>TRBV20-1|TRBJ2-2|-|-
CSARPQGRNTGELFF
>TRBV4-2|TRBJ2-3|TRBD2|few
CASSRNKLAGDRTDTQYF
>TRBV20-1|TRBJ2-1|TRBD1|-
CSAKEDRGFNEQFF
>TRBV28|TRBJ2-1|-|-
CASSSLTADTYNEQFF
>TRBV6-5|TRBJ2-1|-|-
CASSRGGGLVDEQFF